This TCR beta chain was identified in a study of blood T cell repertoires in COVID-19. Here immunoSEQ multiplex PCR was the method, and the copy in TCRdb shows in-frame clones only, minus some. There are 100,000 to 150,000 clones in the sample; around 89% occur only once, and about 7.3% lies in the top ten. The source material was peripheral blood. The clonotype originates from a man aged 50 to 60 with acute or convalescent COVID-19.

The CDR3 loop reads CASSLGGEAFF. The CDR3 nucleotides are TGTGCCAGCAGCTTAGGAGGGGAAGCTTTCTTT. This chain joins TRBV7-9 and TRBJ1-1; unclear D gene. Between the trimmed V and J ends, which lost 1 base and 8 bases, there was a span of 5 bases. This CDR3 region has 11 residues. From germline, CDR1 is SEHNR and CDR2 FQNEAQ (reference sequence).